The 4 T cell receptor beta chains below all came from one sample that was sequenced in a study of T cell repertoires in cytomegalovirus infection (dated by TCRdb to about 2019). The intended sense of this specimen's treatment or condition label: in vitro stimulation with specific CMV peptide epitopes to enrich CMV-specific T cells. These receptors' targets are unknown. For sequencing, an Illumina HiSeq 1500 was employed. TCRdb reprocessing: public reads trimmed at Q25 with fastp, clones called with MiXCR, in-frame beta chains kept. Identical CDR3 protein sequences are pooled into one entry, listed with their most common genes and DNA. The sample yields around 900,000 distinct CDR3 sequences; approximately 30% were counted once. Around an eighth of the sample lies in the top ten. The sample here was cultured CD8+ T cells from PBMCs, taken from culture after CMV antigen stimulation. These receptors came from a human donor in good health (CMV status not recorded). Some clones in this sample may be carry-over from other donors' samples.

The rearrangement joins TRBV2 to TRBJ1-5; tentative D call: TRBD1 (5 bases). Germline CDR1 reads SNHLY; CDR2 reads FYNNEI. The length of the CDR3 is 14 residues. The ends were cut back, 8 bases at V and 0 bases at J, with 11 bases in the middle. The CDR3 region has the DNA TGTGCCAGCTCCGGACACCCTAGCAATCAGCCCCAGCATTTT. It specifies CASSGHPSNQPQHF. Variable domain in full (rest from reference TRBV2 and TRBJ1-5): EPEVTQTPSHQVTQMGQEVILRCVPISNHLYFYWYRQILGQKVEFLVSFYNNEISEKSEIFDDQFSVERPDGSNFTLKIRSTKLEDSAMYFCASSGHPSNQPQHFGDGTRLSIL.

The sample holds many counts of this clonotype. The genes are TRBV7-3 and TRBJ2-3; 7 nucleotides line up with TRBD2. Trimming at V came to 5 bases and at J to 4 bases, leaving 6 bases not matched to a gene. The CDR3 extends over 14 amino acids. Germline CDR1 SGHTA, CDR2 FQGTGA. The DNA for the CDR3 is TGTGCCAGCAGCCCACTAGCGATGGCAGATACGCAGTATTTT. Encoded protein: CASSPLAMADTQYF.

CDR3 loop: CASGFKLAGGGDEQFF. DNA of the CDR3: TGTGCTAGTGGTTTTAAACTAGCGGGGGGGGGTGATGAGCAGTTCTTC. This chain joins TRBV12-5 and TRBJ2-1, with 13 bases that match TRBD2. V lost 3 bases, J lost 8 bases, and 7 bases stayed unmatched. This CDR3 spans 16 amino acids. From germline, CDR1 is LGHNT and CDR2 FRNRAP.

Ten or more counts support this clonotype. The chain recombines TRBV7-8 with TRBJ2-1; D is ambiguous. This CDR3 is built from 14 residues. Deletions cut 5 bases from V and 0 bases from J, with 8 bases between. Germline CDR1 reads SGHVS; CDR2 reads FQNEAQ. The CDR3 DNA reads as TGTGCCAGCAGCCCCCCAGGCTCCTACAATGAGCAGTTCTTC. It translates to CASSPPGSYNEQFF.